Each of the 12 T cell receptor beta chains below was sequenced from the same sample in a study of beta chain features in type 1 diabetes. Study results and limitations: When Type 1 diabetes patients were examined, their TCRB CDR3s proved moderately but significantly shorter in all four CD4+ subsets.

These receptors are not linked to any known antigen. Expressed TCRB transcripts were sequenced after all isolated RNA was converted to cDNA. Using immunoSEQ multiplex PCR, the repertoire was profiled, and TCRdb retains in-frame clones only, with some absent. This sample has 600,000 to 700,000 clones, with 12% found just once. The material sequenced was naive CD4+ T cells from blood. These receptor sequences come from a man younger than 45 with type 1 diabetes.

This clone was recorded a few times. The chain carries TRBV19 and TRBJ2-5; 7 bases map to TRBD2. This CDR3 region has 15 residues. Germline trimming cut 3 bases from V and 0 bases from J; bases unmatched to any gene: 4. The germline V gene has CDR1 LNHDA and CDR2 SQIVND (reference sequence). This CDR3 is CASSIGGGYQETQYF. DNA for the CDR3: TGTGCCAGTAGTATTGGCGGGGGTTACCAAGAGACCCAGTACTTC.

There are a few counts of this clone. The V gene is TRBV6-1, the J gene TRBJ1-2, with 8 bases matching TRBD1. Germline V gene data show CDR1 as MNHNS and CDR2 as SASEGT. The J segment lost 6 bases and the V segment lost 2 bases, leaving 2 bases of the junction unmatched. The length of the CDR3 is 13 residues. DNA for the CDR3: TGTGCCAGCAGTGAACAGGGGGCTGATGGCTACACCTTC. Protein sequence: CASSEQGADGYTF.

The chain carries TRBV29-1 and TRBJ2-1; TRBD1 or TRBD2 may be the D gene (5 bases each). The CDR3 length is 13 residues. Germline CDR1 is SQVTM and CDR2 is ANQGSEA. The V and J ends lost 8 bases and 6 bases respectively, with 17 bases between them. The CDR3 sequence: CSSGTTEGNEQFF. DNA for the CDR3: TGCAGCTCCGGGACGACTGAGGGCAATGAGCAGTTCTTC.

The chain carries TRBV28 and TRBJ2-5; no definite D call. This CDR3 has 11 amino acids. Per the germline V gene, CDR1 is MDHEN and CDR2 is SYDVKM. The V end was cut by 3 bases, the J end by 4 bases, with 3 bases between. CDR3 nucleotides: TGTGCCAGCAGTTTGGCAGAGACCCAGTACTTC. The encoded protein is CASSLAETQYF.

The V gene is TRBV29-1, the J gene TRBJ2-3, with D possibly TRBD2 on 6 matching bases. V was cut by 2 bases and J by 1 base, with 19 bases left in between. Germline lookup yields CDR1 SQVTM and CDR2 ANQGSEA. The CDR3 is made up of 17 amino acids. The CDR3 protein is CSVEPAEGTLGTDTQYF. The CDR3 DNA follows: TGCAGCGTTGAACCGGCGGAGGGAACCCTAGGCACAGATACGCAGTATTTT.

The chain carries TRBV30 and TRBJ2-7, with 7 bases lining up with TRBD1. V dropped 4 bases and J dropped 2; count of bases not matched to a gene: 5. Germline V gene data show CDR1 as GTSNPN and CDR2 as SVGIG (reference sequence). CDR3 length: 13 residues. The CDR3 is CAWNQQGPYEQYF. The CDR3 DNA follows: TGTGCCTGGAACCAACAGGGGCCCTACGAGCAGTACTTC.

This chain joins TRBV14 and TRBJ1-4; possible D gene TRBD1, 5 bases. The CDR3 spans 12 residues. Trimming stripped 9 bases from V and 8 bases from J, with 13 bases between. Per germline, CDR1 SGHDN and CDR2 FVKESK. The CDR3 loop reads CARLGTGEKLFF. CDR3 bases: TGTGCCAGATTGGGGACCGGAGAAAAACTGTTTTTT.

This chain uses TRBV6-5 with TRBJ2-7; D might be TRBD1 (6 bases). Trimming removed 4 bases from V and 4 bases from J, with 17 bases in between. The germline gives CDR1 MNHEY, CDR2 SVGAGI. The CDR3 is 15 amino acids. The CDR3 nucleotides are TGTGCCAGCAGTTTAGGGGAACAGGGCTTGTACGAGCAGTACTTC. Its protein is CASSLGEQGLYEQYF.

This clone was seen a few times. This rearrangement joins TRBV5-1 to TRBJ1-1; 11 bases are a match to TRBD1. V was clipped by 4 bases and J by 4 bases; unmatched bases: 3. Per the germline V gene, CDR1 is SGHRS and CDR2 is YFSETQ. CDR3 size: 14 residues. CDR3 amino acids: CASSRTGGVTEAFF. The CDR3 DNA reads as TGCGCCAGCAGCCGGACAGGGGGCGTCACTGAAGCTTTCTTT.

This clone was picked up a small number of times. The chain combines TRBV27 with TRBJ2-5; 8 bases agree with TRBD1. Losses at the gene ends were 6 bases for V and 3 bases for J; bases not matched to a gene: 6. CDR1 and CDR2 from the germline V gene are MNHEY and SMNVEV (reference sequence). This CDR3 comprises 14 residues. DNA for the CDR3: TGTGCCAGCAGAGGAGACAGGGGTAAAGAGACCCAGTACTTC. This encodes CASRGDRGKETQYF.

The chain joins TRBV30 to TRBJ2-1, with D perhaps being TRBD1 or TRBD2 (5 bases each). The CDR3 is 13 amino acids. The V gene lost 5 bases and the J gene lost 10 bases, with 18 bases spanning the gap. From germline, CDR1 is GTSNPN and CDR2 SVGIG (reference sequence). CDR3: CAWARGLTGEQFF. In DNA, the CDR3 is TGTGCCTGGGCGAGGGGCTTGACGGGCGAGCAGTTCTTC.

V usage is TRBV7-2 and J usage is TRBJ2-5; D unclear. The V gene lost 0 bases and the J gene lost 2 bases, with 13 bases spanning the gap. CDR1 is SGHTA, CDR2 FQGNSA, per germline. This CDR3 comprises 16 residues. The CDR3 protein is CASSLALAALQETQYF. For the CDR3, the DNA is TGTGCCAGCAGCTTAGCCCTCGCGGCTCTGCAAGAGACCCAGTACTTC.